This is a list of T cell receptor beta chains from one sample in a study of T cell responses to AZD1222 COVID-19 vaccine. Only in-frame clones appear in the TCRdb table, and some are missing; sequencing was by immunoSEQ multiplex PCR. The sample records around 120,000 clones, approximately 90% being singletons. The material was peripheral blood, obtained on day 0 of MenACWY control vaccination. Receptors were obtained from an adult in good health. Each CDR3 is given with its conserved first and last residue. A D gene is named only where the DNA matches it firmly. Clone size is stated in some rows and not others, as once, few, many or a class when expanded.

abundance: NA; v_gene: TRBV3-1/TRBV3-2; j_gene: TRBJ2-7; d_gene: TRBD2; CDR3nt: TGTGCCAGCAGCCAGACGACTAGCGGGAGTTACGAGCAGTACTTC; CDR3aa: CASSQTTSGSYEQYF
abundance: NA; v_gene: TRBV11-2; j_gene: TRBJ2-7; d_gene: NA; CDR3nt: TGTGCCAGCAGCTTAGAGTCCTGGCGGACGTTCGGCACGGGGGATGAGCAGTACTTC; CDR3aa: CASSLESWRTFGTGDEQYF
abundance: NA; v_gene: TRBV5-5; j_gene: TRBJ2-1; d_gene: TRBD2; CDR3nt: TGTGCCAGCAGCTCTCTGACTAGCGGGAATACTCGGTCCTACAATGAGCAGTTCTTC; CDR3aa: CASSSLTSGNTRSYNEQFF
abundance: NA; v_gene: TRBV5-1; j_gene: TRBJ2-2; d_gene: NA; CDR3nt: TGCGCCAGCCTACCGTCCACCGGGGAGCTGTTTTTT; CDR3aa: CASLPSTGELFF
abundance: once; v_gene: TRBV28; j_gene: TRBJ2-2; d_gene: NA; CDR3nt: TGTGCCAGCAGTTTAGCCAGGGTCGGCACCGGGGAGCTGTTTTTT; CDR3aa: CASSLARVGTGELFF
abundance: NA; v_gene: TRBV27; j_gene: TRBJ1-5; d_gene: TRBD1; CDR3nt: TGTGCCAGCAGCTGGACAGGGGGCCCTAATCAGCCCCAGCATTTT; CDR3aa: CASSWTGGPNQPQHF
abundance: NA; v_gene: TRBV3-1/TRBV3-2; j_gene: TRBJ2-7; d_gene: TRBD2; CDR3nt: TGTGCCAGCGGGGGGACTAGTTCCTACGAGCAGTACTTC; CDR3aa: CASGGTSSYEQYF
abundance: NA; v_gene: TRBV15; j_gene: TRBJ2-3; d_gene: NA; CDR3nt: TGTGCCACCAGCAGAGGCGACTTAGCTAGCACAGATACGCAGTATTTT; CDR3aa: CATSRGDLASTDTQYF
abundance: NA; v_gene: TRBV5-8; j_gene: TRBJ1-1; d_gene: NA; CDR3nt: TGTGCCAGCAGCTTCTTGAGAACTGAAGCTTTCTTT; CDR3aa: CASSFLRTEAFF
abundance: once; v_gene: TRBV9; j_gene: TRBJ2-1; d_gene: NA; CDR3nt: TGTGCCAGCAGAGATAGTGGTGAGCAGTTCTTC; CDR3aa: CASRDSGEQFF
abundance: NA; v_gene: TRBV4-2; j_gene: TRBJ1-1; d_gene: NA; CDR3nt: TGTGCCAGCAGCCAAGACCCCACCCCAGGTTCCACTGAAGCTTTCTTT; CDR3aa: CASSQDPTPGSTEAFF
abundance: NA; v_gene: TRBV18; j_gene: TRBJ1-5; d_gene: NA; CDR3nt: TGTGCCAGCTCACCAGACGGTAATCAGCCCCAGCATTTT; CDR3aa: CASSPDGNQPQHF
abundance: NA; v_gene: TRBV11-2; j_gene: TRBJ1-1; d_gene: TRBD1; CDR3nt: TGTGCCAGCAGCTTGCCCCAAAGCTACAGGGGGACTGAAGCTTTCTTT; CDR3aa: CASSLPQSYRGTEAFF
abundance: NA; v_gene: TRBV9; j_gene: TRBJ2-5; d_gene: TRBD1; CDR3nt: TGTGCCAGCAGCTCCGACAGGGAACAAGAGACCCAGTACTTC; CDR3aa: CASSSDREQETQYF
abundance: NA; v_gene: TRBV5-1; j_gene: TRBJ1-1; d_gene: NA; CDR3nt: TGCGCCAGCAGCCCAGGGACGGGCCAAGAAGCTTTCTTT; CDR3aa: CASSPGTGQEAFF
abundance: NA; v_gene: TRBV7-9; j_gene: TRBJ1-2; d_gene: TRBD1; CDR3nt: TGTGCCAGCAGCTTTTCCGCCGGGACAGGGCATGGCTACACCTTC; CDR3aa: CASSFSAGTGHGYTF
abundance: NA; v_gene: TRBV5-8; j_gene: TRBJ2-7; d_gene: NA; CDR3nt: TGTGCCAGCAGCTTGGGGCATCTATCCTACGAGCAGTACTTC; CDR3aa: CASSLGHLSYEQYF
abundance: once; v_gene: TRBV5-8; j_gene: TRBJ1-6; d_gene: NA; CDR3nt: TGTGCCAGCAGCACCCTGAATTCACCCCTCCACTTT; CDR3aa: CASSTLNSPLHF
abundance: NA; v_gene: TRBV29-1; j_gene: TRBJ1-3; d_gene: NA; CDR3nt: TGCAGCGTTGATGGGGGCGCTTCCAGGTCTGGAAACACCATATATTTT; CDR3aa: CSVDGGASRSGNTIYF
abundance: NA; v_gene: TRBV11-3; j_gene: TRBJ2-7; d_gene: NA; CDR3nt: TGTGCCAGCAGCTCGGACAGCCTGAACTCCTACGAGCAGTACTTC; CDR3aa: CASSSDSLNSYEQYF
abundance: NA; v_gene: TRBV19; j_gene: TRBJ2-7; d_gene: NA; CDR3nt: TGTGCCAGTAGGTCGGGAGCAATCCCCTACGAGCAGTACTTC; CDR3aa: CASRSGAIPYEQYF
abundance: NA; v_gene: TRBV30; j_gene: TRBJ1-3; d_gene: NA; CDR3nt: TGTGCCTGGAATAGGAGAGGACACTCTGGAAACACCATATATTTT; CDR3aa: CAWNRRGHSGNTIYF
abundance: NA; v_gene: TRBV6-5; j_gene: TRBJ2-1; d_gene: NA; CDR3nt: TGTGCCAGCAGCTTAAGCGGAACCTACAATGAGCAGTTCTTC; CDR3aa: CASSLSGTYNEQFF
abundance: NA; v_gene: TRBV3-1/TRBV3-2; j_gene: TRBJ1-6; d_gene: NA; CDR3nt: TGTGCCAGCAGCCAAGGAAGGGAATGGTCACCCCTCCACTTT; CDR3aa: CASSQGREWSPLHF
abundance: once; v_gene: TRBV6-5; j_gene: TRBJ1-3; d_gene: TRBD1; CDR3nt: TGTGCCAGCAGGGACAGGGTAGGCGGAAACACCATATATTTT; CDR3aa: CASRDRVGGNTIYF
abundance: NA; v_gene: TRBV9; j_gene: TRBJ1-3; d_gene: NA; CDR3nt: TGTGCCAGCAGCGTAGATGTCGGTACGGGCGGTACCATATATTTT; CDR3aa: CASSVDVGTGGTIYF
abundance: NA; v_gene: TRBV27; j_gene: TRBJ1-1; d_gene: NA; CDR3nt: TGTGCCAGCAGTTGGACAGCGAACACTGAAGCTTTCTTT; CDR3aa: CASSWTANTEAFF
abundance: NA; v_gene: TRBV5-8; j_gene: TRBJ2-7; d_gene: NA; CDR3nt: TGTGCCAGCAGCGTTGGTGGTGTCCAGAGCTCCTACGAGCAGTACTTC; CDR3aa: CASSVGGVQSSYEQYF
abundance: once; v_gene: TRBV7-3; j_gene: TRBJ1-6; d_gene: NA; CDR3nt: TGTGCCAGCAGCTTAACGACGGCTTCACCCCTCCACTTT; CDR3aa: CASSLTTASPLHF
abundance: once; v_gene: TRBV27; j_gene: TRBJ2-7; d_gene: NA; CDR3nt: TGTGCCAGCAGTTTTGGATTGTATAGCTCCTACGAGCAGTACTTC; CDR3aa: CASSFGLYSSYEQYF
abundance: NA; v_gene: TRBV7-9; j_gene: TRBJ2-7; d_gene: TRBD2; CDR3nt: TGTGCCAGCAGCCAAGCGGGAGGTTTTAGCGAGCAGTACTTC; CDR3aa: CASSQAGGFSEQYF
abundance: NA; v_gene: TRBV5-4; j_gene: TRBJ2-1; d_gene: TRBD2; CDR3nt: TGTGCCAGCAGCAGAAGAGGACTAGCAGGTGAGCAGTTCTTC; CDR3aa: CASSRRGLAGEQFF
abundance: NA; v_gene: TRBV10-3; j_gene: TRBJ2-3; d_gene: TRBD1; CDR3nt: TGTGCCATCAGTTTCCGGGACAGGGATAGCACAGATACGCAGTATTTT; CDR3aa: CAISFRDRDSTDTQYF
abundance: once; v_gene: TRBV24-1; j_gene: TRBJ2-7; d_gene: TRBD2; CDR3nt: TGTGCCACCAGTGACAGGACTAGCGGGAGGAACGAGCAGTACTTC; CDR3aa: CATSDRTSGRNEQYF
abundance: NA; v_gene: TRBV11-3; j_gene: TRBJ1-1; d_gene: NA; CDR3nt: TGTGCCAGCAGCGTAACAGGTGAAGCTTTCTTT; CDR3aa: CASSVTGEAFF
abundance: NA; v_gene: TRBV9; j_gene: TRBJ1-1; d_gene: NA; CDR3nt: TGTGCCAGCAGCGCCGGGAGGGGGGAAGCTTTCTTT; CDR3aa: CASSAGRGEAFF
abundance: NA; v_gene: TRBV11-3; j_gene: TRBJ2-1; d_gene: NA; CDR3nt: TGTGCCAGCAGCTTGGCGGCGCCCTACAATGAGCAGTTCTTC; CDR3aa: CASSLAAPYNEQFF
abundance: NA; v_gene: TRBV7-3; j_gene: TRBJ1-1; d_gene: TRBD1; CDR3nt: TGTGCCAGCAGCTCCACAGGGGGGCAGGCTGAAGCTTTCTTT; CDR3aa: CASSSTGGQAEAFF
abundance: NA; v_gene: TRBV12-3/TRBV12-4; j_gene: TRBJ1-1; d_gene: NA; CDR3nt: TGTGCCAGCAGTTTAGTCAGGAACACTGAAGCTTTCTTT; CDR3aa: CASSLVRNTEAFF
abundance: NA; v_gene: TRBV11-3; j_gene: TRBJ2-5; d_gene: NA; CDR3nt: TGTGCCAGCACAGGGAGCGGCGAGACCCAGTACTTC; CDR3aa: CASTGSGETQYF
abundance: NA; v_gene: TRBV3-1/TRBV3-2; j_gene: TRBJ2-3; d_gene: NA; CDR3nt: TGTGCCAGCAGCCAAGGCGGGATTCTCCCAGATACGCAGTATTTT; CDR3aa: CASSQGGILPDTQYF
abundance: NA; v_gene: TRBV5-4; j_gene: TRBJ1-1; d_gene: TRBD1; CDR3nt: TGTGCCAGCAGCTCGAACAGGGGAACCCCTTGGACTGAAGCTTTCTTT; CDR3aa: CASSSNRGTPWTEAFF
abundance: NA; v_gene: TRBV7-3; j_gene: TRBJ2-3; d_gene: NA; CDR3nt: TGTGCCAGCAGCTTAGGGAGGGATACGCAGTATTTT; CDR3aa: CASSLGRDTQYF